Given below is one TCR beta chain in context. In the authors' workflow: Amplification from reference gene primers served as the basis for estimated nucleated cell counts. The data were produced by immunoSEQ multiplex PCR, yet TCRdb's version contains in-frame clones alone and is incomplete. D and trimming were read from the DNA, whereas the V and J calls and clone size are those reported in that table. Of a few hundred thousand clones in the sample, 88% were seen once. The data were obtained in a study of blood T cell repertoires in COVID-19. Study overall: Sites across the United States, Italy and Spain contributed samples from acute and convalescent COVID-19. T cells, B-cell-depleted T cells, or PBMCs provided the cDNA or gDNA that served as material.

V shed 1 base, J shed 5 bases, and the junction held 15 bases outside the gene matches. The CDR3 runs 19 residues. The V gene's germline CDR1 is LGHDT and CDR2 YNNKEL (reference sequence). The Seattle patients joined while their infection was active and were tracked longitudinally afterward. The sequencing input was peripheral blood. The TCR was taken from a woman aged 25 to 39 with COVID-19, enrolled during active disease. The chain carries TRBV3-1 (or the pseudogene TRBV3-2) and TRBJ2-2; 8 bases agree with TRBD2. As DNA, the CDR3 is TGTGCCAGCAGCCAAGGTAGTGGCGGGAGCGGGAGTGGGACCGGGGAGCTGTTTTTT. This gives the protein CASSQGSGGSGSGTGELFF.